This T cell receptor beta chain originates from a study of blood T cells in healthy people across ages. In this sample, this clonotype turned up a few times. PCR was performed a second time for 7 to 11 cycles using a sample-barcoded 5' primer and a J-beta primer mix. Each CDR3 protein gets one entry after TCRdb re-called the 5' RACE reads with MiXCR. Found here are 800,000 or so distinct CDR3 sequences, around 25% of them singletons; the top ten hold roughly 3.5%. The germline V gene has CDR1 SGHDN and CDR2 FVKESK. The CDR3 loop spans 15 amino acids. V lost 2 bases and J lost 10; bases outside the gene matches: 10. The same sample was also studied in work on T cells of mothers and their children.

Source material: blood. The chain links TRBV14 to TRBJ2-1; 8 bases are shared with TRBD1. The TCR was taken from a boy between 10 and 17 years old in good health. CDR3 protein: CASSQWQGARSEQFF. In nucleotides, the CDR3 is TGTGCCAGCAGCCAATGGCAGGGGGCGCGCTCAGAGCAGTTCTTC.